This TCR beta chain came from a study of T cells in Graves' hyperthyroidism and ophthalmopathy (dated by TCRdb to between 2018 and 2021). Notes on the research overall: Peripheral blood samples were taken at initial diagnosis, before any treatment was given. TCR V-J signatures able to tell the groups apart were searched for in a discovery cohort of 100 or so patients, of whom roughly 42 had Graves' ophthalmopathy and more than 55 had stable Graves' hyperthyroidism. An independent validation cohort of fewer than 20 hyperthyroidism patients and over 15 patients who later progressed to ophthalmopathy tested prospective prediction of ophthalmopathy. The 75 to 100 discovery patients were randomly split 7:3 into training and test sets. In addition, the study compared T-cell repertoires in thyroid tissue and in blood from five to seven Graves' hyperthyroidism patients. After blood sampling, hyperthyroidism patients were treated with methimazole at a starting dose of 30 mg daily, and ophthalmopathy patients were treated with high-dose intravenous methylprednisolone. The paper describes TCR Vbeta CDR3 sequencing of around 130 peripheral blood samples, made up of roughly 40 ophthalmopathy patients, 70 to 80 hyperthyroidism patients and 17 progressor patients.

The TCR beta CDR3 regions were amplified from RNA transcripts. The TCR CDR3 was subjected to a first round of RT-PCR using the HTBI primer set and the Qiagen OneStep RT-PCR kit. The libraries were constructed in a second round of multiplex PCR and then size-selected and purified. Libraries were sequenced paired-end with 100 bp reads on an Illumina HiSeq2000. The source study handled its data this way. SOAPnuke was used to process the raw data, with reads discarded if the reads contained adapters or uncalled bases, had a mean Phred below 15, or lacked an exact constant-primer or identifier match. High-quality paired reads were merged using COPE v1.2.5, and each unique nucleotide sequence was defined as a clonotype. Clonotypes were aligned to IMGT TRBV, TRBD and TRBJ reference segments using MiTCR v1.1. Only V-J combinations with frequency above 0.0001, covering 99% to 99.2% of repertoires, were analysed. The TCS score was defined as F50 (clonal expansion) divided by E x V (chaos), with BLOSUM62-based TCRdist calculated between CDR3 peptides within each V-J. Welch's t-statistics and random forest reduced 500 to 650 V-J features to about 13, which were used in a naive Bayes classifier (R e1071). TCRdb reprocessed the public reads (quality trimming at Q25 with fastp, clone calling with MiXCR) and kept in-frame beta chains. Merged by CDR3 protein, the rows form single entries marked with the most common genes and DNA. TCRdb, rather than the study authors, made the V and J calls. For this sample there are about 350,000 distinct CDR3 sequences; 15% to 20% appear just once. The ten most abundant clones make up around 4% of the sample.

Stable Graves' hyperthyroidism was defined as the absence of progression to ophthalmopathy over 18 months of follow-up. Hyperthyroidism patients were newly diagnosed, with disease duration under 2 months, and aged 18 to 65 years. Any patient with an uncontrolled infection, another autoimmune disease, pregnancy or lactation was excluded. Diagnoses were established on the basis of clinical symptoms, serum thyroxine and TRAb, thyroid ultrasound, and orbital computed tomography. PBMCs were isolated from approximately 10 ml of fresh peripheral blood by Ficoll-Paque density gradient centrifugation. Total RNA was extracted with Trizol reagent, and quality was checked on an Agilent 2100 Bioanalyzer. This clonotype was recorded at least ten times. Its antigen is still unknown. Base qualities were left out, and no much larger clone turns up one base away. After removal of 5 bases from V and 6 bases from J, the junction retains 4 bases not matched to a gene. From the cysteine through the phenylalanine, the CDR3 covers 13 amino acids. Here the CDR3 DNA is all that survives: 39 bases in frame from base 1. For CDR1 and CDR2, the germline V gene (reference sequence) lists SEHNR and FQNEAQ.

The paper as a whole reports these results and caveats: Most expanded thyroid clonotypes (frequency above 0.001) were also detected in blood, a finding suggesting that blood repertoires may reflect thyroid immune responses. Sample size was not statistically predetermined, and investigators were not blinded to group allocation. In validation, the model predicted progression to ophthalmopathy a median of about 5.9 months before onset, with approximately 71% sensitivity and roughly 79% specificity. In cross-validation, a model built on a 13 V-J signature told ophthalmopathy apart from stable hyperthyroidism with under 90% sensitivity and roughly 81% specificity, and in testing the same model reached 80%/75%.

Material: blood. Recombination joined TRBV7-9 with TRBJ1-2, and 9 bases in between align with TRBD1. The sequence was obtained from a woman aged 18-29 years with Graves' hyperthyroidism. The bases are TGTGCCAGCAGCACGGGACAGGGCGATGGCTACACCTTC. The resulting protein is CASSTGQGDGYTF.